The 6 T cell receptor beta chains in this list originate from one sample, sequenced in a study of CD8 T cells in ankylosing spondylitis. These receptors have no known antigen. Study-wide results and limits: Ankylosing spondylitis blood seemed to carry a telltale TCR beta motif made of roughly eight highly homologous variants.

TCRdb redid the calling of the 5' RACE reads with MiXCR, one entry per CDR3 protein. The sample holds approximately 400,000 distinct CDR3 sequences; roughly a sixth are singletons and the top ten take just over 1%. Material: blood, either unsorted or a sorted T cell fraction (not recorded which). Source of these receptors: a male donor with ankylosing spondylitis.

This chain joins TRBV7-3 and TRBJ1-1, with D hard to call. The CDR3 is 13 amino acids. V lost 0 bases and J lost 3, with 5 bases in between. Germline CDR1 SGHTA, CDR2 FQGTGA. CDR3 nucleotides: TGTGCCAGCAGCTTAACCACGTACACTGAAGCTTTCTTT. Translating gives CASSLTTYTEAFF.

This chain connects TRBV5-1 to TRBJ2-1; 9 bases are a match to TRBD1. The J segment lost 2 bases and the V segment lost 0 bases, leaving 3 bases of the junction unmatched. This CDR3 is 16 amino acids long. The V gene's germline CDR1 is SGHRS and CDR2 YFSETQ. The CDR3 DNA follows: TGCGCCAGCAGCTTGGCCAGGACAGGGGCCTACAATGAGCAGTTCTTC. Encoded protein: CASSLARTGAYNEQFF.

This clonotype was seen repeatedly, ten times or more. This chain joins TRBV18 and TRBJ2-3, with D possibly being TRBD1 or TRBD2 (5 bases each). The CDR3 covers 13 residues. CDR1 KGHSH and CDR2 LQKENI come from the germline V gene. The V gene lost 4 bases and the J gene lost 6 bases, with 11 bases spanning the gap. The CDR3 is CASSRGPGDTQYF. The CDR3 coding sequence is TGTGCCAGCTCACGGGGCCCGGGGGATACGCAGTATTTT. The full variable domain, its missing parts supplied by reference TRBV18 and TRBJ2-3, is NAGVMQNPRHLVRRRGQEARLRCSPMKGHSHVYWYRQLPEEGLKFMVYLQKENIIDESGMPKERFSAEFPKEGPSILRIQQVVRGDSAAYFCASSRGPGDTQYFGPGTRLTVL.

The rearrangement links TRBV6-1 to TRBJ1-6, with 7 nucleotides matching TRBD1. CDR1 and CDR2 from the germline V gene are MNHNS and SASEGT. Trimming took 3 bases from V and 2 from J; bases not matched to a gene: 1. The CDR3 runs 15 residues. CDR3 loop: CASSEGQTYNSPLHF. Here the CDR3 DNA reads TGTGCCAGCAGTGAGGGACAGACCTATAATTCACCCCTCCACTTT.

There are many counts of this clonotype. CDR3 sequence reads: CASTVSGANVLTF. The DNA of the CDR3 is TGTGCCAGCACAGTGTCAGGGGCCAACGTCCTGACTTTC. V and J are TRBV12-3 or TRBV12-4 and TRBJ2-6; no definite D call. The CDR3 covers 13 residues. V lost 7 bases and J lost 4, with 8 bases in between.

CDR3 bases: TGTGCCAGCAGCAGGGGTCCTCTGACGAACACTGAAGCTTTCTTT. It encodes CASSRGPLTNTEAFF. The V call is TRBV6-1, the J call TRBJ1-1, with a tentative D call TRBD1 (6 bases). CDR1 and CDR2 from the germline V gene are MNHNS and SASEGT. There are 15 residues in the CDR3. With 6 bases removed from V and 1 base from J, the gap between germline ends came to 15 bases.